A selection of T cell receptor beta chains follows, all from one sample in a study of cytomegalovirus exposure and HLA in healthy donors. Measured with immunoSEQ multiplex PCR; TCRdb has only the in-frame clones, and not every one. The sample lists about 120,000 clones; more than 75% were seen once. The sample comprised PBMCs. These receptors were obtained from a man between 18 and 29 years old in good health and CMV-seronegative. Each CDR3 is given with its conserved first and last residue. The D gene is left open where the match is weak. Rows give clone size only sometimes, using once, few, many, or a class for an expanded clone.

V,J,D,size,CDR3,DNA
TRBV7-8,TRBJ2-7,TRBD1,.,CASSLGQGAPYEQYF,TGTGCCAGCAGCTTAGGGCAGGGGGCCCCCTACGAGCAGTACTTC
TRBV14,TRBJ2-7,.,once,CASSLPGSFREQYF,TGTGCCAGCAGCCTCCCAGGCTCGTTCCGGGAGCAGTACTTC
TRBV5-1,TRBJ2-7,TRBD1,many,CASSLGGTGATYEQYF,TGCGCCAGCAGCCTAGGCGGGACAGGAGCTACCTACGAGCAGTACTTC
TRBV7-2,TRBJ2-1,.,.,CASSLGHQRSSYNEQFF,TGTGCCAGCAGCTTAGGACACCAGCGGAGCTCCTACAATGAGCAGTTCTTC
TRBV30,TRBJ2-7,TRBD1,.,CAWKGGTGIHEQYF,TGTGCCTGGAAAGGGGGGACAGGGATTCATGAGCAGTACTTC
TRBV7-2,TRBJ1-2,.,.,CASSPREGRAVRGYTF,TGTGCCAGCAGCCCCAGGGAAGGCAGGGCGGTGCGGGGCTACACCTTC
TRBV10-3,TRBJ2-7,TRBD1,.,CAISESVGQAHEQYF,TGTGCCATCAGTGAGTCGGTAGGACAGGCCCACGAGCAGTACTTC
TRBV19,TRBJ1-2,.,few,CASSIFADDYGYTF,TGTGCCAGTAGTATCTTTGCAGATGACTATGGCTACACCTTC
TRBV4-1,TRBJ2-1,TRBD2,.,CASSPRAGLAATDEQFF,TGCGCCAGCAGCCCTCGGGCTGGACTAGCGGCTACCGATGAGCAGTTCTTC
TRBV6-5,TRBJ2-3,.,.,CASSYSIRDTQYF,TGTGCCAGCAGTTACTCTATTCGGGATACGCAGTATTTT
TRBV4-2,TRBJ2-5,TRBD2,.,CASSQEKPGTKKETQYF,TGTGCCAGCAGCCAAGAAAAGCCCGGGACTAAAAAAGAGACCCAGTACTTC
TRBV6-1,TRBJ2-2,TRBD2,.,CASSENGGRVTGELFF,TGTGCCAGCAGTGAAAACGGCGGGAGAGTCACCGGGGAGCTGTTTTTT
TRBV27,TRBJ1-6,.,.,CASSFTKNSPLHF,TGTGCCAGCAGTTTTACAAAAAATTCACCCCTCCACTTT
TRBV6-1,TRBJ2-5,.,.,CASSVGPTRISTRVKETQYF,TGTGCCAGCAGTGTCGGACCGACGAGGATCTCTACGCGGGTAAAAGAGACCCAGTACTTC
TRBV19,TRBJ2-7,.,few,CASSFGQGNEQYF,TGTGCCAGTAGTTTTGGGCAGGGGAACGAGCAGTACTTC
TRBV30,TRBJ1-2,.,.,CAWKVRSAGWVGYTF,TGTGCCTGGAAGGTCCGCTCGGCGGGGTGGGTCGGCTACACCTTC
TRBV11-2,TRBJ1-2,.,once,CASSQTGEANYGYTF,TGTGCCAGCAGCCAGACAGGCGAAGCTAACTATGGCTACACCTTC
TRBV7-9,TRBJ2-7,TRBD1,.,CASTRTGGPYEQYF,TGTGCCAGCACCCGGACAGGGGGGCCCTACGAGCAGTACTTC
TRBV27,TRBJ2-3,TRBD1,.,CASNQARGTTDTQYF,TGTGCCAGCAACCAAGCCAGGGGGACCACAGATACGCAGTATTTT
TRBV2,TRBJ2-7,TRBD2,.,CASIRRLAGAYEQYF,TGTGCCAGCATCCGACGACTAGCGGGAGCCTACGAGCAGTACTTC
TRBV28,TRBJ2-7,TRBD2,.,CASNPLLAAYEQYF,TGTGCCAGCAATCCTCTTCTAGCGGCCTACGAGCAGTACTTC
TRBV5-4,TRBJ1-2,.,once,CASSSTGSYGYTF,TGTGCCAGCAGCTCCACAGGGAGTTATGGCTACACCTTC
TRBV5-1,TRBJ2-7,TRBD1,.,CASSSGTGAYEQYF,TGCGCCAGCAGCTCCGGGACAGGGGCCTACGAGCAGTACTTC
TRBV9,TRBJ2-5,TRBD1,.,CASSESGTGRETQYF,TGTGCCAGCAGCGAATCCGGGACAGGGCGGGAGACCCAGTACTTC
TRBV11-2,TRBJ2-1,TRBD2,.,CASSPRRLAKNEQFF,TGTGCCAGCAGCCCCCGTCGACTAGCGAAGAATGAGCAGTTCTTC
TRBV4-2,TRBJ2-3,TRBD2,few,CASSRGTSGDTQYF,TGTGCCAGCAGCCGAGGGACTAGCGGAGATACGCAGTATTTT
TRBV4-1,TRBJ2-3,TRBD2,.,CASSPIGTSAKNTQYF,TGCGCCAGCAGCCCTATCGGGACTAGTGCGAAGAATACGCAGTATTTT
TRBV5-1,TRBJ1-1,.,.,CASGPGGARTEAFF,TGCGCCAGCGGGCCCGGGGGGGCGCGGACTGAAGCTTTCTTT
TRBV2,TRBJ2-3,.,.,CASSRAGGADTQYF,TGTGCCAGCAGTCGGGCGGGTGGGGCAGATACGCAGTATTTT
TRBV25-1,TRBJ1-2,.,once,CASFGYGYTF,TGTGCCAGTTTCGGGTACGGCTACACCTTC
TRBV27,TRBJ2-2,TRBD1,.,CASRPIQGAGGELFF,TGTGCCAGCAGACCAATCCAGGGGGCGGGCGGGGAGCTGTTTTTT
TRBV7-8,TRBJ1-2,TRBD1,.,CASSLAGTVSYGYTF,TGTGCCAGCAGCTTAGCCGGGACAGTCAGCTATGGCTACACCTTC
TRBV7-9,TRBJ1-4,TRBD1,.,CASSQGTGENEKLFF,TGTGCCAGCAGCCAAGGGACAGGCGAAAATGAAAAACTGTTTTTT
TRBV7-9,TRBJ2-1,TRBD2,.,CASSLSGTSGTWFF,TGTGCCAGCAGCTTATCCGGGACTAGTGGGACTTGGTTCTTC
TRBV14,TRBJ2-2,TRBD2,.,CASSQVAGVRTGELFF,TGTGCCAGCAGCCAGGTAGCGGGAGTTCGAACCGGGGAGCTGTTTTTT
TRBV6-6,TRBJ1-1,TRBD1,.,CASTPGGSSTEAFF,TGTGCCAGCACCCCAGGGGGGTCGAGCACTGAAGCTTTCTTT
TRBV6-4,TRBJ2-3,TRBD2,few,CASSEVAGEADTQYF,TGTGCCAGCAGTGAAGTAGCGGGAGAAGCAGATACGCAGTATTTT
TRBV6-5,TRBJ1-1,.,.,CATSPRRVNTEAFF,TGTGCCACAAGCCCCCGCAGGGTAAACACTGAAGCTTTCTTT
TRBV5-1,TRBJ2-2,TRBD2,.,CASSLAGGTGELFF,TGCGCCAGCAGCTTAGCGGGGGGGACCGGGGAGCTGTTTTTT
TRBV12-5,TRBJ2-7,.,few,CASGSGYEQYF,TGTGCTAGTGGTTCAGGATACGAGCAGTACTTC
TRBV9,TRBJ2-4,TRBD2,.,CASSRAGGLAKNIQYF,TGTGCCAGCAGCCGAGCGGGGGGACTAGCCAAAAACATTCAGTACTTC
TRBV6-6,TRBJ1-2,TRBD1,.,CASSYDPRQGLYGYTF,TGTGCCAGCAGTTACGACCCCCGACAGGGCCTCTATGGCTACACCTTC
TRBV10-3,TRBJ2-2,.,.,CAISIQGAGELFF,TGTGCCATCAGCATACAGGGAGCCGGGGAGCTGTTTTTT
TRBV14,TRBJ2-3,.,.,CASSQDPRRQTSTDTQYF,TGTGCCAGCAGCCAAGACCCGCGGCGACAGACTAGCACAGATACGCAGTATTTT
TRBV27,TRBJ1-1,.,once,CASTAHSGGPEAFF,TGTGCCAGCACCGCACACTCGGGGGGCCCTGAAGCTTTCTTT
TRBV15,TRBJ1-1,.,.,CATSRGGSNTEAFF,TGTGCCACCAGCAGAGGCGGCAGCAACACTGAAGCTTTCTTT
TRBV29-1,TRBJ1-2,.,.,CSVEQGGYTF,TGCAGCGTTGAGCAGGGAGGCTACACCTTC
TRBV25-1,TRBJ1-1,.,.,CASSEEAGALTTEAFF,TGTGCCAGCAGTGAAGAGGCAGGGGCGCTGACCACTGAAGCTTTCTTT
TRBV7-2,TRBJ1-6,.,.,CASSPGGGRNSPLHF,TGTGCCAGCAGCCCCGGCGGGGGTCGAAATTCACCCCTCCACTTT
TRBV5-1,TRBJ2-2,TRBD1,once,CASSLSDRDTGELFF,TGCGCCAGCAGCTTGTCGGACAGGGACACCGGGGAGCTGTTTTTT
TRBV30,TRBJ2-7,TRBD1,.,CAWSTLDRGQSEQYF,TGTGCCTGGAGTACCCTAGACAGGGGGCAGAGCGAGCAGTACTTC
TRBV27,TRBJ2-7,TRBD1,.,CASSLRDSTEQYF,TGTGCCAGCAGTTTACGGGACAGCACCGAGCAGTACTTC
TRBV30,TRBJ2-5,TRBD2,once,CAWRKLGGGPKETQYF,TGTGCCTGGAGAAAGTTGGGCGGGGGGCCGAAGGAGACCCAGTACTTC
TRBV19,TRBJ1-4,.,.,CASSYSTNEKLFF,TGTGCCAGTAGTTATTCTACTAATGAAAAACTGTTTTTT
TRBV6-5,TRBJ2-2,.,.,CASSYSTRPGELFF,TGTGCCAGCAGTTACTCAACTAGGCCCGGGGAGCTGTTTTTT
TRBV4-2,TRBJ1-2,.,.,CASSPGEGGYGYTF,TGTGCCAGCAGCCCAGGGGAGGGGGGCTATGGCTACACCTTC
TRBV15,TRBJ1-1,.,.,CATSPMGLDKTEAFF,TGTGCCACCAGCCCCATGGGACTGGATAAAACTGAAGCTTTCTTT